The 20 T cell receptor beta chains listed next were all sequenced from one sample in a study of blood T cell repertoires in COVID-19. TCRdb keeps only in-frame clones here, not all; method: immunoSEQ multiplex PCR. The repertoire includes 80,000 to 95,000 clones, 86% of them detected once, and 25% to 35% sits in the top ten. What was sequenced was peripheral blood. Receptors were obtained from a middle-aged man with active or convalescent COVID-19.

This chain uses TRBV6-6 with TRBJ2-7; D gene ambiguous. The germline CDR1 and CDR2 sequences are MNHNY and SVGAGI (reference sequence). CDR3 length: 12 amino acids. The V and J ends lost 2 bases and 3 bases respectively, with 5 bases between them. The CDR3 region is CASSYGNYEQYF. In DNA form, the CDR3 reads TGTGCCAGCAGTTACGGCAACTACGAGCAGTACTTC.

The chain joins TRBV5-1 to TRBJ1-3, with a weak D call TRBD1 (6 bases). The CDR3 is 17 amino acids. Germline V lookup: CDR1 SGHRS, CDR2 YFSETQ. With 0 bases removed from V and 0 bases from J, the gap between germline ends came to 13 bases. The CDR3 DNA sequence: TGCGCCAGCAGCTTGGGAGACAGGTGGAGCTCTGGAAACACCATATATTTT. Amino acids: CASSLGDRWSSGNTIYF.

This clone was picked up one time. V is TRBV5-1 and J is TRBJ2-3; maybe TRBD2 (5 bases). The germline V gene has CDR1 SGHRS and CDR2 YFSETQ. Trimming cost V 4 bases and J 5 bases, with 20 bases left between them. The CDR3 length is 16 residues. The CDR3 loop is CASSPSAVREIDTQYF. CDR3 nucleotide sequence: TGCGCCAGCAGCCCCTCTGCGGTGAGGGAAATAGATACGCAGTATTTT.

The chain recombines TRBV27 with TRBJ1-1; 9 positions agree with TRBD1. V lost 6 bases and J lost 7; bases outside the gene matches: 12. Germline values: CDR1 MNHEY, CDR2 SMNVEV (reference sequence). The CDR3 contains 15 residues. The CDR3 nucleotides are TGTGCCAGCAGACCTCTACAGGGGGCGCAGGTTGAAGCTTTCTTT. It specifies CASRPLQGAQVEAFF.

This clone was seen a few times. The chain uses TRBV10-3 and TRBJ2-3; perhaps TRBD2 as D (7 bases). CDR1 ENHRY and CDR2 SYGVKD come from the germline V gene. The CDR3 has 16 amino acids. The ends were cut back, 0 bases at V and 8 bases at J, with 18 bases in the middle. This chain's CDR3 is CAISESTGGLGGTQYF. Written as DNA, the CDR3 is TGTGCCATCAGTGAGTCGACCGGGGGGTTAGGGGGTACGCAGTATTTT.

The CDR3 is CASSYGQFASYNSPLHF. CDR3 sequence (DNA): TGTGCCAGCAGCTATGGACAGTTTGCCTCCTATAATTCACCCCTCCACTTT. The rearrangement uses TRBV5-4 and TRBJ1-6; TRBD1 might be the D (6 bases). This CDR3 has 17 amino acids. V was trimmed by 3 bases and J by 0 bases, leaving 13 bases between them. Germline CDR1 is SGHNT and CDR2 is YYREEE (reference sequence).

The J gene is TRBJ2-1, the V gene TRBV7-8, with TRBD2 identical over 8 bases. The CDR3 loop spans 18 amino acids. Germline V gene sequence: CDR1 SGHVS, CDR2 FQNEAQ. The J segment lost 4 bases and the V segment lost 1 base, leaving 12 bases of the junction unmatched. The CDR3: CASSLVTSGPASYNEQFF. CDR3 bases: TGTGCCAGCAGCTTAGTAACTAGCGGACCGGCCTCTTACAATGAGCAGTTCTTC.

The sample holds a few counts of this clone. The chain links TRBV5-4 to TRBJ2-3; 12 bases match TRBD2. Losses at the gene ends were 0 bases for V and 5 bases for J; bases not matched to a gene: 7. The germline V gene encodes CDR1 SGHNT and CDR2 YYREEE (reference sequence). The CDR3 runs to 17 residues. CDR3 DNA sequence: TGTGCCAGCAGCTTGGCACTAGCGGGAGGAGAGGGAGATACGCAGTATTTT. It is translated as CASSLALAGGEGDTQYF.

The chain joins TRBV19 to TRBJ2-7; TRBD2 agrees at 8 bases. Losses at the gene ends were 0 bases for V and 5 bases for J; bases not matched to a gene: 12. The germline CDR1 and CDR2 sequences are LNHDA and SQIVND (reference sequence). This CDR3 is 17 amino acids long. In DNA, the CDR3 is TGTGCCAGTAGTATAGATTCGAGACTAGCGCGAAGGAACGAGCAGTACTTC. This encodes CASSIDSRLARRNEQYF.

This chain joins TRBV21-1 and TRBJ1-1. TRBV21-1 is deemed a pseudogene. CDR3 length: 13 residues. Here the CDR3 DNA reads TGTGCCAGCAGAAGGAGAGGGAACACTGAAGCTTTCTTT. Residues: CASRRRGNTEAFF.

CDR3 sequence: CASSDSRDWAYEQYF. The CDR3 nucleotides are TGTGCCAGCAGTGACTCCCGGGACTGGGCATACGAGCAGTACTTC. J is TRBJ2-7 and V is TRBV28; TRBD2 is a possible D gene (6 bases). The V gene lost 5 bases and the J gene lost 4 bases, with 18 bases spanning the gap. CDR1 MDHEN and CDR2 SYDVKM come from the germline V gene. This CDR3 spans 15 amino acids.

The chain is built from TRBV6-5 and TRBJ1-2; D is perhaps TRBD1 (6 bases). The germline V gene has CDR1 MNHEY and CDR2 SVGAGI. This CDR3 has 13 amino acids. V was clipped by 2 bases and J by 8 bases, with 12 bases between them. The CDR3 reads CASSYTGSDGYTF. The CDR3 nucleotides read TGTGCCAGCAGTTACACAGGGTCAGACGGCTACACCTTC.

This chain connects TRBV20-1 to TRBJ2-6; D ambiguous. V gave up 3 bases and J gave up 1 base, with 7 bases separating them. Germline CDR1 is DFQATT and CDR2 is SNEGSKA (reference sequence). CDR3 length: 14 residues. The chain's CDR3 is CSASPVSGANVLTF. The CDR3 region has the DNA TGCAGTGCTAGTCCGGTATCTGGGGCCAACGTCCTGACTTTC.

The chain recombines TRBV15 with TRBJ1-5, with D hard to call. Germline loops: CDR1 LNHNV, CDR2 YYDKDF (reference sequence). V was cut by 0 bases and J by 9 bases, with 12 bases left in between. The CDR3 is 14 residues long. DNA of the CDR3: TGTGCCACCAGCAGAGATAAGGGAGTGATGCCCCAGCATTTT. Amino acids: CATSRDKGVMPQHF.

V and J are TRBV24-1 and TRBJ2-7; 11 bases align to TRBD1. This CDR3 has 15 amino acids. Unmatched junction bases numbered 3, after V lost 3 bases and J lost 3 bases. The germline gives CDR1 KGHDR, CDR2 SFDVKD. The CDR3: CATSDPGTGGYEQYF. The CDR3 bases are TGTGCCACCAGTGATCCCGGGACAGGGGGCTACGAGCAGTACTTC.

The V gene is TRBV19, the J gene TRBJ2-7; 8 nucleotides agree with TRBD2. The germline gives CDR1 LNHDA, CDR2 SQIVND (reference sequence). V lost 5 bases to trimming and J lost 2 bases; unmatched junction nucleotides: 8. The CDR3 extends over 15 amino acids. In DNA form, the CDR3 reads TGTGCCAGTAGTCTTAGCGGGGCAACCGCCTACGAGCAGTACTTC. Its translation: CASSLSGATAYEQYF.

This sequence joins TRBV11-2 and TRBJ2-5; 9 bases fit TRBD1. Trimming at V came to 5 bases and at J to 7 bases, leaving 8 bases not matched to a gene. Germline assignment: CDR1 SGHAT and CDR2 FQNNGV. This CDR3 is 14 amino acids long. The CDR3 loop reads CASSPDRGMGTQYF. The DNA of the CDR3 is TGTGCCAGCAGCCCGGACAGGGGAATGGGGACCCAGTACTTC. The variable domain in full, with the rest retrieved from reference TRBV11-2 and TRBJ2-5, is EAGVAQSPRYKIIEKRQSVAFWCNPISGHATLYWYQQILGQGPKLLIQFQNNGVVDDSQLPKDRFSAERLKGVDSTLKIQPAKLEDSAVYLCASSPDRGMGTQYFGPGTRLLVL.

The V and J genes are TRBV6-5 and TRBJ1-4; 8 bases are shared with TRBD1. With V trimmed by 4 bases and J by 8 bases, 6 bases remained unmatched. CDR3 length equals 14 residues. The germline gives CDR1 MNHEY, CDR2 SVGAGI. For the CDR3, the DNA is TGTGCCAGCAGTTGGGCCAGGGGGCGAGAAAAACTGTTTTTT. It specifies CASSWARGREKLFF.

J is TRBJ2-7 and V is TRBV6-2 or TRBV6-3; TRBD1 agrees at 7 bases. Germline trimming cut 0 bases from V and 3 bases from J; bases unmatched to any gene: 5. CDR3 length equals 15 residues. The germline gives CDR1 MNHEY, CDR2 SVGEGT. CDR3 sequence: CASSYSPGQYYEQYF. In DNA, the CDR3 is TGTGCCAGCAGTTACTCCCCGGGACAGTACTACGAGCAGTACTTC.

The chain uses TRBV5-1 and TRBJ1-3; TRBD1 agrees at 7 bases. The CDR3 runs 15 residues. Germline values: CDR1 SGHRS, CDR2 YFSETQ. Trimming removed 4 bases from V and 5 bases from J; junction bases left unmatched: 9. In DNA form, the CDR3 reads TGCGCCAGCAGCCTTAGGACAGGAGGACGAAACACCATATATTTT. It yields the protein CASSLRTGGRNTIYF.